The T cell receptor beta chain under discussion was sequenced for a study of beta chain features in type 1 diabetes. Findings of the study overall: Amplification by PCR could prefer shorter templates, with the same effect in patients and controls.

Sorting with CD45RO/CCR7/CD25/CD127/CD95/CD27 yielded naive, central memory, regulatory and stem-like memory CD4+ cells. Expressed TCRB transcripts were sequenced because the entire RNA isolate underwent reverse transcription. Here immunoSEQ multiplex PCR was the method, and the copy in TCRdb shows in-frame clones only, minus some. The profile covers some 500,000 clones, with approximately 10% appearing a single time and 0.035% to 0.05% taken by the ten largest. This clone turned up a few times. Its specificity is not known. This sequence originates from a woman younger than 35 in good health. The sequencing input was naive CD4+ T cells from blood.

The CDR3, as DNA: TGTGCCAGCAGCTTTCGGACAGGGGCAGATACGCAGTATTTT. This codes for CASSFRTGADTQYF. V usage is TRBV11-2 and J usage is TRBJ2-3; TRBD1 matches at 9 bases. CDR3 length equals 14 residues. In germline, CDR1 is SGHAT, CDR2 FQNNGV. V lost 3 bases, J lost 4 bases, and 2 bases stayed unmatched.